The clone carrying this T cell receptor (beta chain) was counted only a few times. This record belongs to a study of response to subunit inactivated influenza vaccine. The length of the CDR3 is 15 residues. Trimming at V came to 0 bases and at J to 5 bases, leaving 6 bases not matched to a gene. Germline V CDR1 and CDR2: SGDLS, YYNGEE. MiXCR, applied by TCRdb to the RT-PCR reads, yields one record per CDR3 protein. This sample has under 950,000 distinct CDR3 sequences, with around 21% found just once. This receptor was taken from a man aged 45 to 65 who received an inactivated influenza vaccine. The input for sequencing was PBMCs from blood, taken 4 to 6 days after vaccination. This chain joins TRBV9 and TRBJ2-3; 7 nucleotides line up with TRBD2. The CDR3 DNA reads as TGTGCCAGCAGCGTAGAAGACTGGGGGGGAGATACGCAGTATTTT. Translating gives CASSVEDWGGDTQYF.